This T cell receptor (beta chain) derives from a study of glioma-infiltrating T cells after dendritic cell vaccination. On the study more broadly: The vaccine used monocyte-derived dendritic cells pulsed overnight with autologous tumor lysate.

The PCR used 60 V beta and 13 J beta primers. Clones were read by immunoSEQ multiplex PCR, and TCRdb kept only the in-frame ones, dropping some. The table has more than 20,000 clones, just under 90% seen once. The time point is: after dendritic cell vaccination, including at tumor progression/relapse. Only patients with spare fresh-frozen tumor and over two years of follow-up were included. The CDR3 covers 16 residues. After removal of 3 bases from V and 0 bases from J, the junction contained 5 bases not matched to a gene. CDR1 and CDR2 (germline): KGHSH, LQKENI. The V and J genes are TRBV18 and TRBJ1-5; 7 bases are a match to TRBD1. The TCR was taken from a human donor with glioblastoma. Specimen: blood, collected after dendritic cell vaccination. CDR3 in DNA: TGTGCCAGCTCACCCGGGACAGTATTTAGCAATCAGCCCCAGCATTTT. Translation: CASSPGTVFSNQPQHF.